Listed below are T cell receptor beta chains from one sample, sequenced in a study of long-term antiretroviral therapy in people with HIV. Profiling relied on immunoSEQ multiplex PCR, and the TCRdb table lists in-frame clones only, not all of them. In the table there are over 40,000 clones, 85% to 95% of which are singletons. The sequences come from unsorted PBMCs, collected around 9.2 years after starting antiretroviral therapy. The receptors were gathered from a young man with HIV. The CDR3 runs from the conserved cysteine through the conserved F or W. A D gene is named only where the DNA matches it firmly. Clone size appears in some rows only: once, few, many, or a class for an expanded clone.

clone_size j_call cdr3_length v_call d_call cdr3_nt cdr3_aa
NA TRBJ1-1 13 TRBV5-1 NA TGCGCCAGCAGCTTGGAAGTGAACACTGAAGCTTTCTTT CASSLEVNTEAFF
once TRBJ2-1 16 TRBV6-5 TRBD2 TGTGCCAGCAGTTATATTGGCGGGGGGTCGGACAATGAGCAGTTCTTC CASSYIGGGSDNEQFF
NA TRBJ2-5 14 TRBV5-6 NA TGTGCCAGCAGCCACAGGGAGGGGCGGGAGACCCAGTACTTC CASSHREGRETQYF
NA TRBJ2-1 14 TRBV9 NA TGTGCCAGCAGCGTAGAAGGGGAATACAATGAGCAGTTCTTC CASSVEGEYNEQFF
NA TRBJ2-1 11 TRBV5-1 NA TGCGCCAGCAGCCCCGGGAGTGAGCAGTTCTTC CASSPGSEQFF
NA TRBJ1-3 14 TRBV10-3 NA TGTGCCATCAGAGCCGGGAGCTCTGGAAACACCATATATTTT CAIRAGSSGNTIYF
NA TRBJ1-5 18 TRBV28 NA TGTGCCAGCAGTTTTAGTGCCAAGTCCCTATATAGCAATCAGCCCCAGCATTTT CASSFSAKSLYSNQPQHF
NA TRBJ1-1 14 TRBV5-1 TRBD1 TGCGCCAGCAGCGGCGGACAGGGGAACACTGAAGCTTTCTTT CASSGGQGNTEAFF
few TRBJ2-2 12 TRBV27 NA TGTGCCAGCGGGGGGAACACCGGGGAGCTGTTTTTT CASGGNTGELFF
NA TRBJ2-5 16 TRBV11-2 NA TGTGCCAGCAGCTTAGGAGGTTCCGCGCGAAAGGGGACCCAGTACTTC CASSLGGSARKGTQYF
NA TRBJ2-3 13 TRBV14 NA TGTGCCAGCAGCCAAGCGTTTGAAGATACGCAGTATTTT CASSQAFEDTQYF
NA TRBJ2-4 18 TRBV5-1 TRBD2 TGCGCCAGCAGCTTGTATACCCCTAGCGGGGGGGCAGAGAACATTCAGTACTTC CASSLYTPSGGAENIQYF
NA TRBJ2-1 15 TRBV6-5 NA TGTGCCAGCAGTTCCCTAGGAGGGGCCTACAATGAGCAGTTCTTC CASSSLGGAYNEQFF
NA TRBJ2-5 12 TRBV7-9 NA TGTGCCAGCAGCCCACCTCGGGAGACCCAGTACTTC CASSPPRETQYF
NA TRBJ2-3 16 TRBV11-2 NA TGTGCCAGCAGCTTAGATAGGTTAGGGGTTACAGATACGCAGTATTTT CASSLDRLGVTDTQYF
NA TRBJ2-2 11 TRBV6-6 NA TGTGCCAGCAGTTATATCGGGGAGCTGTTTTTT CASSYIGELFF
NA TRBJ1-1 15 TRBV5-1 NA TGCGCCAGCAGCTTGGCCCAACTGATGAACACTGAAGCTTTCTTT CASSLAQLMNTEAFF
NA TRBJ2-1 13 TRBV11-3 NA TGTGCCAGCGCAAGTCAGGGGCAGAATGAGCAGTTCTTC CASASQGQNEQFF
NA TRBJ2-5 16 TRBV11-2 NA TGTGCCAGCAGCTTAGATTCGGGACCCCCGCGGGAGACCCAGTACTTC CASSLDSGPPRETQYF
NA TRBJ2-2 16 TRBV15 TRBD1 TGTGCCACCAGCAGAGACAGGGGGCGGAACACCGGGGAGCTGTTTTTT CATSRDRGRNTGELFF
NA TRBJ2-5 14 TRBV5-1 TRBD1 TGCGCCAGCAGCTCCGGGACAGAAGAAGAGACCCAGTACTTC CASSSGTEEETQYF
NA TRBJ2-3 11 TRBV7-8 NA TGTGCCTCGGGCTTTGGTGATACGCAGTATTTT CASGFGDTQYF
NA TRBJ2-1 14 TRBV6-6 NA TGTGCCAGCAGTTACCGACCAAACTACAATGAGCAGTTCTTC CASSYRPNYNEQFF
NA TRBJ1-1 18 TRBV23-1 TRBD1 TGCGCCAGCAGTCAATCGATTGACAGGGGGGCAATGAACACTGAAGCTTTCTTT CASSQSIDRGAMNTEAFF
NA TRBJ2-7 11 TRBV19 NA TGTGCCAGTAGTCGGGCAAACGAGCAGTACTTC CASSRANEQYF
NA TRBJ1-1 15 TRBV6-1 TRBD1 TGTGCCAGCAGTCCCCGACAGGGGGCGAACACTGAAGCTTTCTTT CASSPRQGANTEAFF
NA TRBJ1-4 12 TRBV28 NA TGTGCCAGCAGCCTCGGGGGAGAAAAACTGTTTTTT CASSLGGEKLFF
NA TRBJ2-1 15 TRBV11-2 NA TGTGCCAGCAGCCCCAATTGGATAGCTACACATGAGCAGTTCTTC CASSPNWIATHEQFF
NA TRBJ2-3 15 TRBV5-1 NA TGCGCCAGCAGATTCATGGGGGACGGCACAGATACGCAGTATTTT CASRFMGDGTDTQYF
NA TRBJ1-1 13 TRBV6-1 NA TGTGCCAGCAGTGAATGGACTCTCACTGAAGCTTTCTTT CASSEWTLTEAFF
NA TRBJ2-3 15 TRBV7-3 TRBD2 TGTGCCAGCAGCCCACTAGCGGGGAGTACAAATACGCAGTATTTT CASSPLAGSTNTQYF
NA TRBJ2-4 16 TRBV6-1 TRBD1 TGTGCCAGCAGTGAAAGCCAGGGACAGGGGGGGAACATTCAGTACTTC CASSESQGQGGNIQYF
NA TRBJ1-2 11 TRBV2 NA TGTGCCAGCAGCCAATCGTATGGCTACACCTTC CASSQSYGYTF
NA TRBJ2-3 13 TRBV5-1 NA TGCGCCAGCAGCTTGTCCCCGGCGGATACGCAGTATTTT CASSLSPADTQYF
NA TRBJ2-1 17 TRBV19 NA TGTGCCAGTAGTACTCCCGTTCGTACAGGAGACTACAATGAGCAGTTCTTC CASSTPVRTGDYNEQFF
NA TRBJ2-1 15 TRBV6-1 TRBD1 TGTGCCAGCAGTCGCCGACAGGGGCTTACCAATGAGCAGTTCTTC CASSRRQGLTNEQFF
NA TRBJ2-3 14 TRBV25-1 TRBD1 TGTGCCAGCACCGACAGGGGGGTCACAGATACGCAGTATTTT CASTDRGVTDTQYF
NA TRBJ1-1 15 TRBV12-5 NA TGTGCTAGTGCCCCTCGGGCAAGCAAGAACACTGAAGCTTTCTTT CASAPRASKNTEAFF
once TRBJ2-1 13 TRBV19 TRBD1 TGTGCCAGTACGGGGACAGCGTTCAATGAGCAGTTCTTC CASTGTAFNEQFF
NA TRBJ1-6 14 TRBV19 NA TGTGCCAGTAGTATAAGGGATTATAATTCACCCCTCCACTTT CASSIRDYNSPLHF
NA TRBJ2-5 17 TRBV7-2 TRBD2 TGTGCCAGCAGCTTAGTGGTAGCGGGGGGGCCTGATGAGACCCAGTACTTC CASSLVVAGGPDETQYF
NA TRBJ2-6 19 TRBV29-1 NA TGCAGCGTTGAAGATTGGGGGGAGGATCCCGGCTCTGGGGCCAACGTCCTGACTTTC CSVEDWGEDPGSGANVLTF
NA TRBJ2-7 11 TRBV2 NA TGTGCCGTGGTCGGGGCCTCGGAGCAGTACTTC CAVVGASEQYF
once TRBJ2-2 15 TRBV5-4 TRBD1 TGTGCCAGCAGTTCCGGGACAGGGGACACCGGGGAGCTGTTTTTT CASSSGTGDTGELFF
NA TRBJ1-5 14 TRBV30 NA TGTGCCTGGAGTGATTACGGGGCGGATGAGCCCCAGCATTTT CAWSDYGADEPQHF
NA TRBJ2-5 15 TRBV5-1 TRBD1 TGCGCCAGCAGCCCCTACGGGACAGGGGTGGAGACCCAGTACTTC CASSPYGTGVETQYF
NA TRBJ2-3 14 TRBV2 NA TGTGCCAGCAGTGTCCCCAGTATTACAGATACGCAGTATTTT CASSVPSITDTQYF
NA TRBJ1-1 14 TRBV4-1 NA TGCGCCAGCAGCCAAGTTCTGGCAGGGACTGAAGCTTTCTTT CASSQVLAGTEAFF
NA TRBJ1-4 15 TRBV19 NA TGTGCCAGTAGTGGCCCAACAACCACAAATGAAAAACTGTTTTTT CASSGPTTTNEKLFF
NA TRBJ1-5 14 TRBV5-1 TRBD1 TGCGCCAGCAGCTTGGAAGGGGGCGGTCAGCCCCAGCATTTT CASSLEGGGQPQHF
NA TRBJ2-3 17 TRBV4-2 NA TGTGCCAGCAGCCAAGAGCCCCTAAGGGAAGGCACAGATACGCAGTATTTT CASSQEPLREGTDTQYF
NA TRBJ2-2 17 TRBV10-3 NA TGTGCCATCAGTGAGTCGAAGGGGCGCGCGAACACCGGGGAGCTGTTTTTT CAISESKGRANTGELFF
NA TRBJ2-3 15 TRBV7-2 NA TGTGCCAGCAGCTTAGAGGTGACCTACACAGATACGCAGTATTTT CASSLEVTYTDTQYF
NA TRBJ2-3 17 TRBV7-8 NA TGTGCCAGCAGCGTCGGGGACACGGCGGGTGGTTCCGATACGCAGTATTTT CASSVGDTAGGSDTQYF